The 12 T cell receptor beta chains in this list originate from one sample, sequenced in a study of PD-1 blockade in classical Hodgkin lymphoma. Each patient relapsed following autologous stem cell transplantation, and prior brentuximab vedotin exposure differed. Data came from immunoSEQ multiplex PCR; TCRdb stores just in-frame clones and leaves some out. This table holds approximately 57,000 clones, around 93% found once. Sequences were derived from peripheral blood mononuclear cells (PBMCs), sampled before the second cycle of nivolumab. The origin of the receptors is a human donor with classical Hodgkin lymphoma.

A single count supports this clone. This chain joins TRBV7-7 and TRBJ2-1; 12 bases are a match to TRBD2. This CDR3 is 16 amino acids long. Germline V gene data show CDR1 as SSHAT and CDR2 as FNYEAQ (reference sequence). Trimming took 3 bases from V and 7 from J; bases not matched to a gene: 7. The CDR3 loop reads CASSLASGRAGNEQFF. CDR3 DNA: TGTGCCAGCAGCTTGGCTAGCGGGAGGGCAGGGAATGAGCAGTTCTTC. The whole variable domain, filled in from reference TRBV7-7 and TRBJ2-1, reads GAGVSQSPRYKVTKRGQDVTLRCDPISSHATLYWYQQALGQGPEFLTYFNYEAQPDKSGLPSDRFSAERPEGSISTLTIQRTEQRDSAMYRCASSLASGRAGNEQFFGPGTRLTVL.

The chain couples TRBV2 to TRBJ2-1; 10 nucleotides match TRBD2. Germline V gives CDR1 SNHLY, CDR2 FYNNEI. J was trimmed by 7 bases and V by 6 bases; bases with no gene match: 6. There are 14 residues in the CDR3. CDR3 bases: TGTGCCAGCAGGAGCGGGGGGGCCTGGAATGAGCAGTTCTTC. This codes for CASRSGGAWNEQFF.

J is TRBJ1-2 and V is TRBV7-9, with TRBD1 identical over 7 bases. Germline V gives CDR1 SEHNR, CDR2 FQNEAQ (reference sequence). The CDR3 runs 15 residues. The trim removed 1 base at V and 6 bases at J, leaving 8 bases unmatched. The CDR3 bases are TGTGCCAGCAGCTTAGGAAGACAGGGCTCCGATGGCTACACCTTC. This gives the protein CASSLGRQGSDGYTF.

This clone was seen only once. The chain combines TRBV5-6 with TRBJ1-1, with TRBD1 identical over 8 bases. Trimming cost V 4 bases and J 6 bases; bases outside gene matches: 8. From germline, CDR1 is SGHDT and CDR2 YYEEEE. The CDR3 consists of 14 residues. Here the CDR3 DNA reads TGTGCCAGCAGCAAACGGACAGGGAGCTCTGAAGCTTTCTTT. The encoded protein is CASSKRTGSSEAFF. Drawing the rest from reference TRBV5-6 and TRBJ1-1, the complete variable domain is DAGVTQSPTHLIKTRGQQVTLRCSPKSGHDTVSWYQQALGQGPQFIFQYYEEEERQRGNFPDRFSGHQFPNYSSELNVNALLLGDSALYLCASSKRTGSSEAFFGQGTRLTVV.

The chain carries TRBV28 and TRBJ1-4; D remains unclear. Germline CDR1 MDHEN, CDR2 SYDVKM. The length of the CDR3 is 13 residues. Trimming left V 7 bases short and J 5 bases short, with 11 bases between. CDR3 region: CASKAGVNEKLFF. The CDR3 nucleotides read TGTGCCAGCAAGGCAGGCGTGAATGAAAAACTGTTTTTT.

V usage is TRBV4-1 and J usage is TRBJ1-3; D may be TRBD1 (6 bases). Germline V gene lookup returns CDR1 MGHRA and CDR2 YSYEKL. The CDR3 loop spans 15 amino acids. V lost 1 base, J lost 0 bases, and 7 bases lay in between. The CDR3 DNA reads TGCGCCAGCAGCCAAGCGGGACACTCTGGAAACACCATATATTTT. The encoded protein is CASSQAGHSGNTIYF.

This clone was found once. V gene TRBV7-9 combines with J gene TRBJ2-3; perhaps TRBD1 as D (6 bases). The CDR3 length is 14 residues. Per germline, CDR1 SEHNR and CDR2 FQNEAQ (reference sequence). With 2 bases removed from V and 3 bases from J, the gap between germline ends came to 9 bases. CDR3 region: CASSLQGWTDTQYF. The DNA for the CDR3 is TGTGCCAGCAGCTTACAGGGGTGGACAGATACGCAGTATTTT.

V gene TRBV6-1 combines with J gene TRBJ1-2; D might be TRBD1 (5 bases). The germline gives CDR1 MNHNS, CDR2 SASEGT. V was shortened by 0 bases and J by 6 bases, with 8 bases between the two germline ends. CDR3 length: 13 amino acids. CDR3 bases: TGTGCCAGCAGTGAAGCGCAGGGAGATGGCTACACCTTC. Its protein is CASSEAQGDGYTF.

This sequence joins TRBV18 and TRBJ1-2, with TRBD1 identical over 9 bases. CDR1 and CDR2 from the germline V gene are KGHSH and LQKENI. This CDR3 has 16 residues. V dropped 2 bases and J dropped 4; count of bases not matched to a gene: 8. As DNA, the CDR3 is TGTGCCAGCTCACCAGGACAGGGGAAGACACCCTATGGCTACACCTTC. Translation gives CASSPGQGKTPYGYTF.

The rearrangement uses TRBV4-1 and TRBJ2-5; 9 positions match TRBD2. Looked up from germline, CDR1 is MGHRA and CDR2 is YSYEKL. The CDR3 extends over 16 amino acids. Germline trimming cut 5 bases from V and 1 base from J; bases unmatched to any gene: 8. The CDR3 bases are TGCGCCAGCAGCACCTTTAGCGGGGGCTCCCAAGAGACCCAGTACTTC. It encodes CASSTFSGGSQETQYF.

V usage is TRBV10-1 and J usage is TRBJ1-5, with D possibly matching TRBD1 (5 bases). V lost 1 base and J lost 2, with 12 bases in between. Germline assignment: CDR1 WNHNN and CDR2 SYGVQD (reference sequence). This CDR3 spans 16 amino acids. The CDR3 DNA is TGCGCCAGCAGTGAGTTTACAGGTGGTGGCAATCAGCCCCAGCATTTT. It encodes CASSEFTGGGNQPQHF.

J is TRBJ1-5 and V is TRBV28, with D unresolved. This CDR3 has 14 amino acids. Germline V gives CDR1 MDHEN, CDR2 SYDVKM. With 3 bases removed from V and 9 bases from J, the gap between germline ends came to 15 bases. DNA of the CDR3: TGTGCCAGCAGTTTGGCATTAACTTTGTGGCCCCAGCATTTT. Translated: CASSLALTLWPQHF.